This T cell receptor beta chain was sequenced in a study of T cells in tuberculosis. Method: immunoSEQ multiplex PCR; TCRdb's copy keeps in-frame clones and lacks some. This sample has 30,000 to 35,000 clones, with approximately 90% found just once. The CDR3 length is 15 residues. The ends were cut back, 0 bases at V and 3 bases at J, with 8 bases in the middle. The germline V gene encodes CDR1 LGHNA and CDR2 YSLEER. The source of this sequence is a donor aged 5 to 30 with latent tuberculosis or without tuberculosis infection. What was sequenced was PBMCs. The V and J genes are TRBV4-3 and TRBJ2-2; D may be TRBD2 (5 bases). The DNA of the CDR3 is TGCGCCAGCAGCCAAGAATGGGGAGACACCGGGGAGCTGTTTTTT. Translation: CASSQEWGDTGELFF.